This TCR beta chain was sequenced in a study of blood T cell repertoires in COVID-19. The wider study: PBMCs, B-cell-depleted T cells, or T cells provided the cDNA or gDNA that made up the material.

CDR3 length: 13 residues. Germline CDR1 is LNHNV and CDR2 is YYDKDF (reference sequence). The ends lost 9 bases at V and 1 base at J; junction bases unmatched: 2. Original handling: Amplification of reference gene primers was used by the study to estimate nucleated cell counts. The table came from immunoSEQ multiplex PCR; TCRdb's copy has only in-frame clones and leaves some out. That table supplies the V and J calls and clone size; D and trimming were determined from the DNA. The sample records fewer than 450,000 clones, about 88% being singletons. Followed over time, Seattle patients had been enrolled while infection was active.

Sequences were obtained from peripheral blood. This sequence joins TRBV15 and TRBJ2-3, with 9 bases aligning to TRBD1. The origin of this receptor is a woman between 65 and 79 years old with COVID-19, enrolled during active disease. The CDR3 nucleotides read TGTGCCACGAGGGACAGGGGCACAGATACGCAGTATTTT. Translating gives CATRDRGTDTQYF. Full variable domain (missing parts from reference TRBV15 and TRBJ2-3): DAMVIQNPRYQVTQFGKPVTLSCSQTLNHNVMYWYQQKSSQAPKLLFHYYDKDFNNEADTPDNFQSRRPNTSFCFLDIRSPGLGDTAMYLCATRDRGTDTQYFGPGTRLTVL.